This record covers a single T cell receptor beta chain. This clonotype was recorded at least ten times. No antigen is known for it. One base away there is no much larger clone; base qualities are not given. The sample's time point label, decoded: persistent/refractory GD, antithyroid drugs over 5 years with positive TRAb. For both TCR sequencing and RNA sequencing, RNA was extracted from PBMCs in TRIzol. The diagnosis of Graves' disease followed American Thyroid Association guidelines. Patients were recruited from an endocrinology department in Xi'an, China. From each patient, about 9.7 milliliters of peripheral blood was collected into an EDTA anticoagulant tube. Ficoll Paque Plus density gradient separation was used to isolate PBMCs, and no additional T cell sorting was done. An Agilent 2100 Bioanalyzer and agarose gel were used to assess RNA quality, and a NanoDrop 2000 was used to measure RNA concentration.

This specimen comes from a study of regulatory T cells in long-lasting Graves disease (dated by TCRdb to the early 2020s). At the level of the whole study: Persistent Graves' disease meant more than 5 years of antithyroid drug treatment with TSH receptor autoantibodies that stayed positive. In the clinical cohort, patients with persistent Graves' disease had used antithyroid drugs for an average of about 9.3 years. The study took place in China and was registered as a clinical trial. Persistent Graves' disease patients were compared with newly diagnosed Graves' disease patients by peripheral blood TCR sequencing and RNA sequencing. A total of about 33 samples underwent TCR sequencing, from roughly 13 patients with persistent Graves' disease and 20 or so patients with newly diagnosed Graves' disease.

The library was built by means of multiplex PCR. The run used an Illumina HiSeq 4000. To build TCR beta libraries, CDR3 regions were amplified by Arm-PCR using iRepertoire HTBI primers. Gel purification was performed on PCR products prior to sequencing. The study's processing was this. Gene usage analysis of CDR3 amino acid clonotypes relied on the 55 to 80 TRBV and 12 to 15 TRBJ segments identified across samples. COPE and FqMerger were used to merge filtered high-quality paired reads into contigs. Contigs were aligned with BLAST to IMGT TRBV, TRBD and TRBJ reference genes, and CDR3 was defined per IMGT. Clonotypes above 0.1% frequency were classified as highly expanded clones. Shannon entropy was used to measure repertoire diversity, and the Gini coefficient was used to measure V-J evenness. Clonotypes shared by more than one individual were considered public. TCRdb passed the public sequencing reads through fastp at Q25 and MiXCR, retaining productive beta sequences. Merged by CDR3 protein, the rows form single entries marked with the most common genes and DNA. V and J calls and clone size were set by TCRdb, not the authors. The sample table lists 300,000 to 350,000 distinct CDR3 sequences, about 20% of them with a count of one. The ten largest account for 29% of the sample.

Overall results and qualifications from the work: More public clonotypes were shared among persistent patients (roughly 2,700) than among newly diagnosed patients (over 900). The authors noted that the small sample size was a limitation that may lower accuracy. Peripheral blood alone was examined, since thyroid tissue, which constituted the primary lesion, could not be accessed. Sequencing and analysis were restricted to the TCR beta chain. TRBV28, TRBJ1-2 and TRBJ2-5 were preferentially used in persistent disease, while TRBV20-1 and TRBJ2-1 were favored in newly diagnosed disease. Compared with newly diagnosed patients, patients with persistent Graves' disease had lower TCR Shannon entropy and fewer highly expanded clones, which suggests clonal expansion.

From a lookup of the germline V gene, CDR1 and CDR2 are SGHRS and YFSETQ. The CDR3, cysteine through phenylalanine, is 13 amino acids long. This entry keeps only the CDR3 DNA: 39 bases, framed from base 1. V gives up 6 bases and J gives up 1 base, and the segment between their germline ends measures 10 bases. This receptor chain uses TRBV5-1 and TRBJ1-1, with TRBD1 perhaps the D gene, on 5 matching bases. The receptor was isolated from a female donor with Graves disease. The specimen was peripheral blood mononuclear cells (PBMCs), collected when the disease was refractory, from a patient treated with antithyroid drugs. The DNA sequence is as follows: TGCGCCAGCACCGCCGGGGCGAACACTGAAGCTTTCTTT. Protein translation: CASTAGANTEAFF.